This is a list of T cell receptor beta chains from one sample in a study of cytotoxic CD8 clonotypes in ibrutinib-treated CLL. Profiled with immunoSEQ multiplex PCR; TCRdb holds only in-frame clones, not every one. The sample has approximately 170,000 clones, roughly 90% seen once. The source was PBMCs, collected at disease progression, from a patient treated with ibrutinib. The receptors stem from a human donor with chronic lymphocytic leukemia. The conserved cysteine and the conserved F or W are not part of the CDR3 here. The order of the fields is J gene, V gene, CDR3 protein.

J: TRBJ2-4; V: TRBV2; CDR3: ASSGDGDSLGAKNIQY
J: TRBJ2-7; V: TRBV7-9; CDR3: ASSLGRTTYEQY
J: TRBJ2-7; V: TRBV7-2; CDR3: ASSLGVLGANYEQY
J: TRBJ2-1; V: TRBV9; CDR3: ASSVDSSYNEQF
J: TRBJ2-7; V: TRBV11-3; CDR3: ASSLDPGASEQY
J: TRBJ2-5; V: TRBV2; CDR3: ASCPDRRETQY
J: TRBJ2-3; V: TRBV7-9; CDR3: ASSLNQLGDTQY
J: TRBJ1-5; V: TRBV4-1; CDR3: ASSHGTGGYSNQPQH
J: TRBJ2-1; V: TRBV30; CDR3: AWSPKGLGGEQF
J: TRBJ2-2; V: TRBV10-1; CDR3: ASSADEFAGELF
J: TRBJ2-7; V: TRBV27; CDR3: ASSLRPASYEQY
J: TRBJ1-2; V: TRBV6-6; CDR3: ASSFRDRDYGYT
J: TRBJ2-1; V: TRBV15; CDR3: ATSGTFSYNEQF
J: TRBJ2-7; V: TRBV5-1; CDR3: ASSHGWAGLRFEQY
J: TRBJ1-5; V: TRBV28; CDR3: ASSFLGSVQPQH
J: TRBJ1-3; V: TRBV7-8; CDR3: ASSLATTGREAGNTIY
J: TRBJ1-5; V: TRBV19; CDR3: ASRKEGGSNQPQH
J: TRBJ2-7; V: TRBV7-9; CDR3: ASSFGTAGPSYEQY
J: TRBJ2-1; V: TRBV5-5; CDR3: ASSLVAISSYNEQF
J: TRBJ2-2; V: TRBV5-1; CDR3: ASSFGGPNTGELF
J: TRBJ2-7; V: TRBV13; CDR3: ASSLTGGGSRSEQY
J: TRBJ2-7; V: TRBV5-1; CDR3: ASSPGGLGHYEQY
J: TRBJ2-2; V: TRBV4-2; CDR3: ASSHQDRGELF
J: TRBJ1-3; V: TRBV6-5; CDR3: ASSYDSGNTIY
J: TRBJ2-7; V: TRBV4-1; CDR3: ASSQERAGAVYEQY
J: TRBJ2-5; V: TRBV5-8; CDR3: ASSGSPGQGFGETQY
J: TRBJ2-2; V: TRBV2; CDR3: ARGTGNTGELF
J: TRBJ1-1; V: TRBV2; CDR3: ASIGVGGAGTEAF
J: TRBJ1-1; V: TRBV7-9; CDR3: ASSWTGVGDTEAF
J: TRBJ2-7; V: TRBV11-2; CDR3: ASSTIGGQSFYEQY
J: TRBJ2-7; V: TRBV13; CDR3: ASKTGGPHEQY
J: TRBJ1-5; V: TRBV28; CDR3: ASGSMGVSNQPQH
J: TRBJ2-4; V: TRBV4-1; CDR3: ASSQRVLAKNIQY
J: TRBJ2-2; V: TRBV2; CDR3: ASSLRRVENTGELF
J: TRBJ2-7; V: TRBV4-1; CDR3: ASSQVQGEGEQY
J: TRBJ1-5; V: TRBV19; CDR3: ASSAGQRSNQPQH
J: TRBJ2-1; V: TRBV6-5; CDR3: ASKLSGVYYNEQF
J: TRBJ1-1; V: TRBV28; CDR3: ASSIPGQTNTEAF
J: TRBJ1-1; V: TRBV29-1; CDR3: SVERSRRGNTEAF
J: TRBJ2-2; V: TRBV28; CDR3: ASSTQGWTGELF
J: TRBJ2-7; V: TRBV10-3; CDR3: AILPTSGRVYEQY
J: TRBJ1-2; V: TRBV5-1; CDR3: ASSLGPPGASGYT
J: TRBJ1-2; V: TRBV6-6; CDR3: ASSYSGSQGYGYT
J: TRBJ2-7; V: TRBV7-9; CDR3: ASSLAVPSGIHEQY
J: TRBJ1-2; V: TRBV5-1; CDR3: ASRATRGTNYGYT
J: TRBJ2-7; V: TRBV14; CDR3: ASSHPPGTPFYEQY
J: TRBJ1-1; V: TRBV7-9; CDR3: ASSSLRGLLMNTEAF
J: TRBJ2-1; V: TRBV9; CDR3: ASSPQGSSYNEQF
J: TRBJ2-7; V: TRBV5-4; CDR3: ASSSHRLAGGQSYEQY
J: TRBJ1-3; V: TRBV9; CDR3: ASSANSGNTIY